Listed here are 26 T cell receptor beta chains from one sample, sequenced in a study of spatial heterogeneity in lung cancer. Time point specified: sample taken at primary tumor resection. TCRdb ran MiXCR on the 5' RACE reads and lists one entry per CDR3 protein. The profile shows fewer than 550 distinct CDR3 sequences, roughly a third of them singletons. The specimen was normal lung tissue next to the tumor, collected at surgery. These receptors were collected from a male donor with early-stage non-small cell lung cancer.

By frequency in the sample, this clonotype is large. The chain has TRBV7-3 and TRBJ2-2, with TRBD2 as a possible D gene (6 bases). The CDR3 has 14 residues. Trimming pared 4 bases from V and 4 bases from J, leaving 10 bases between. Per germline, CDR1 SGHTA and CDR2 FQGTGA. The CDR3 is CASSSLGGTGELFF. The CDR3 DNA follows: TGTGCCAGCAGCTCCCTGGGGGGCACCGGGGAGCTGTTTTTT. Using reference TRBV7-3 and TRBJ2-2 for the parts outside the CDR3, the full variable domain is GAGVSQTPSNKVTEKGKYVELRCDPISGHTALYWYRQSLGQGPEFLIYFQGTGAADDSGLPNDRFFAVRPEGSVSTLKIQRTERGDSAVYLCASSSLGGTGELFFGEGSRLTVL.

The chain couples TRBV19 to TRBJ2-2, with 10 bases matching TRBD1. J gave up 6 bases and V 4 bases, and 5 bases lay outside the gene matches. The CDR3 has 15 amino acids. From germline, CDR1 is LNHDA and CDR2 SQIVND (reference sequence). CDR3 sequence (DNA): TGTGCCAGTAGTACCGGGACAGGGGTTTCCGGGGAGCTGTTTTTT. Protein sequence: CASSTGTGVSGELFF. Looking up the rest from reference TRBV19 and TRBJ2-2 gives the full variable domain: DGGITQSPKYLFRKEGQNVTLSCEQNLNHDAMYWYRQDPGQGLRLIYYSQIVNDFQKGDIAEGYSVSREKKESFPLTVTSAQKNPTAFYLCASSTGTGVSGELFFGEGSRLTVL.

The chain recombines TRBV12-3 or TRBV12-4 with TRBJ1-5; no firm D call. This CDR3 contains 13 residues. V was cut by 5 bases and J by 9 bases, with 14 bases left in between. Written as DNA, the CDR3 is TGTGCCAGCAGTCTCCCGGGGAGCGGGCCCCAGCATTTT. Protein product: CASSLPGSGPQHF.

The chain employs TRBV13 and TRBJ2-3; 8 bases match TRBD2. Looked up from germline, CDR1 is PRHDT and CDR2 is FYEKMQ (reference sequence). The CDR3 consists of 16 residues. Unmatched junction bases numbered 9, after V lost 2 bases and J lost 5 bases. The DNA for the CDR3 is TGTGCCAGCAGCTTATATTCAGCGGGAGAAGTAGATACGCAGTATTTT. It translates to CASSLYSAGEVDTQYF. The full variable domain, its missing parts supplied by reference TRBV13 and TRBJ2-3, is AAGVIQSPRHLIKEKRETATLKCYPIPRHDTVYWYQQGPGQDPQFLISFYEKMQSDKGSIPDRFSAQQFSDYHSELNMSSLELGDSALYFCASSLYSAGEVDTQYFGPGTRLTVL.

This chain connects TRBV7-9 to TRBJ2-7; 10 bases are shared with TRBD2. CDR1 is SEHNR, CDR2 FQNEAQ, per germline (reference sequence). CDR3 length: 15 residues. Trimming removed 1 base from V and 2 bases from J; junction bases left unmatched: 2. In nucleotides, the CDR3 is TGTGCCAGCAGCTTAGTCAGCGGGAGGGCCTACGAGCAGTACTTC. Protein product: CASSLVSGRAYEQYF. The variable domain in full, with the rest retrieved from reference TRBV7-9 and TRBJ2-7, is DTGVSQNPRHKITKRGQNVTFRCDPISEHNRLYWYRQTLGQGPEFLTYFQNEAQLEKSRLLSDRFSAERPKGSFSTLEIQRTEQGDSAMYLCASSLVSGRAYEQYFGPGTRLTVT.

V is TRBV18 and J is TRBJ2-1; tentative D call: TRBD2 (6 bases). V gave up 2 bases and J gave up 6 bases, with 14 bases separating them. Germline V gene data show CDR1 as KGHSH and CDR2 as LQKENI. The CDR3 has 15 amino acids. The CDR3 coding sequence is TGTGCCAGCTCACCAAACGGGAGACGGGGCAATGAGCAGTTCTTC. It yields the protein CASSPNGRRGNEQFF.

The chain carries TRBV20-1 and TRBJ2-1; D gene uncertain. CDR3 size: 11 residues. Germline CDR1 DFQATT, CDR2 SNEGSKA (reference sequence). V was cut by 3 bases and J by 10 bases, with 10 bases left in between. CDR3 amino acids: CSARLYQEQFF. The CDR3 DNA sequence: TGCAGTGCTAGGCTCTATCAGGAGCAGTTCTTC.

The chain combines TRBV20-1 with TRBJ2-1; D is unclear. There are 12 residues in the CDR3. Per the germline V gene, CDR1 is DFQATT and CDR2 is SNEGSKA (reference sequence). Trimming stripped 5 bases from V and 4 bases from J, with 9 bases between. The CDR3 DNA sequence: TGCAGTGCTCCCGTACTGTACAATGAGCAGTTCTTC. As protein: CSAPVLYNEQFF.

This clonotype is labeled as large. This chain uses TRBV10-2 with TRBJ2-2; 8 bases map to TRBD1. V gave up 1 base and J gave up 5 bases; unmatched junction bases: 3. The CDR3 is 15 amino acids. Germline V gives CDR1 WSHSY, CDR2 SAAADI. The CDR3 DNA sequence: TGCGCCAGCAGTGAGTGGTACAGGGGGACCGGGGAGCTGTTTTTT. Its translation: CASSEWYRGTGELFF.

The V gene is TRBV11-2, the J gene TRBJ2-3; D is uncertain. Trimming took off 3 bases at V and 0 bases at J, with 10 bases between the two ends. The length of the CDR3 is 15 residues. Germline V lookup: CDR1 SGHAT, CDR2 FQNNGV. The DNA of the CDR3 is TGTGCCAGCAGCTTGACACACACTAGCACAGATACGCAGTATTTT. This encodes CASSLTHTSTDTQYF.

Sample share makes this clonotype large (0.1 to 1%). In DNA, the CDR3 is TGTGCCAGCAGTGCGGCTAGCGGGGACTTGGAGCAGTTCTTC. This gives the protein CASSAASGDLEQFF. The rearrangement joins TRBV12-3 or TRBV12-4 to TRBJ2-1, with 9 bases that match TRBD2. J gave up 10 bases and V 5 bases, and 9 bases lay outside the gene matches. The CDR3 has 14 amino acids.

CDR3 amino acids: CASSPTGRMGNQPQHF. DNA for the CDR3: TGTGCCAGCAGCCCGACAGGGCGGATGGGCAATCAGCCCCAGCATTTT. This chain joins TRBV6-2 or TRBV6-3 and TRBJ1-5, with 7 bases lining up with TRBD1. The CDR3 runs 16 residues. Losses at the gene ends were 6 bases for V and 2 bases for J; bases not matched to a gene: 10. Per the germline V gene, CDR1 is MNHEY and CDR2 is SVGEGT.

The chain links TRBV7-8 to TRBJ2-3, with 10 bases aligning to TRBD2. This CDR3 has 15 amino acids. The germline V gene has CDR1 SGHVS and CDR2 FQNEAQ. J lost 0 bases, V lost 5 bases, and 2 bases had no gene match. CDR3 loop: CASSTLAGSTDTQYF. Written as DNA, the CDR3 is TGTGCCAGCAGCACACTAGCGGGAAGCACAGATACGCAGTATTTT.

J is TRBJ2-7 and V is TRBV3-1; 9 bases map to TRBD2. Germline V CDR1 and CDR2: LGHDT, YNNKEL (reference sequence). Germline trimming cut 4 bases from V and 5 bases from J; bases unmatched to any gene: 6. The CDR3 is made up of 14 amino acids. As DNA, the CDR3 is TGTGCCAGCAGCCTTTGGACTAGCGCCCACGAGCAGTACTTC. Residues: CASSLWTSAHEQYF.

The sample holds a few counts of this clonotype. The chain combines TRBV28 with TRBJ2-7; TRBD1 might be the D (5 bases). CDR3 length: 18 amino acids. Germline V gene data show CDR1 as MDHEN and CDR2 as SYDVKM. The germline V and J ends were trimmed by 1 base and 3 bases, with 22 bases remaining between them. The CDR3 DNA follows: TGTGCCAGCAGTTTATTTCGGTCTGGGGCCGACCCCGACTACGAGCAGTACTTC. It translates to CASSLFRSGADPDYEQYF.

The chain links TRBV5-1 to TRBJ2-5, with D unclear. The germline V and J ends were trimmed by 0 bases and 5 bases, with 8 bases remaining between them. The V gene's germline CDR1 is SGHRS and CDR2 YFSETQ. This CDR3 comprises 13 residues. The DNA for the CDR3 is TGCGCCAGCAGCTTGGAGGGCGTCGAGACCCAGTACTTC. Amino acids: CASSLEGVETQYF.

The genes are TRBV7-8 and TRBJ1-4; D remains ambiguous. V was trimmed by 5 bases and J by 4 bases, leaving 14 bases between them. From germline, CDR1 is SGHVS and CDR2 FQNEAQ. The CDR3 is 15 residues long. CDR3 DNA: TGTGCCAGCAGCCTCATAGGGCAGATTAATGAAAAACTGTTTTTT. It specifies CASSLIGQINEKLFF.

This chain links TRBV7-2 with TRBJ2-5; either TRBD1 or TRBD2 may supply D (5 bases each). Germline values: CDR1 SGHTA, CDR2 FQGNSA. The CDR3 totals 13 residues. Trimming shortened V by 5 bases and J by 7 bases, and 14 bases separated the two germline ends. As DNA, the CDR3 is TGTGCCAGCAGCCCGGGACGCAGCGGGACCCAGTACTTC. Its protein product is CASSPGRSGTQYF.

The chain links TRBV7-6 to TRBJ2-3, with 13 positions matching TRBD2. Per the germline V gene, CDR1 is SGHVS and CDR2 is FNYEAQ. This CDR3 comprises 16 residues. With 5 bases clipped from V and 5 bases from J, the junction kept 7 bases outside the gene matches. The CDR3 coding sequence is TGTGCCAGCAGCCGAATCGGACTAGCGGGAGAAGATACGCAGTATTTT. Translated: CASSRIGLAGEDTQYF.

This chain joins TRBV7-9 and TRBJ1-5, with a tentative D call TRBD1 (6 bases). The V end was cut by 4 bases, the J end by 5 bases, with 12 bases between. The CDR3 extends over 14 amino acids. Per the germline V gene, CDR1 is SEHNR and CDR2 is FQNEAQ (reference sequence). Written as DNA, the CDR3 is TGTGCCAGCAGCTCAGCTGGGGGCGATCAGCCCCAGCATTTT. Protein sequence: CASSSAGGDQPQHF.

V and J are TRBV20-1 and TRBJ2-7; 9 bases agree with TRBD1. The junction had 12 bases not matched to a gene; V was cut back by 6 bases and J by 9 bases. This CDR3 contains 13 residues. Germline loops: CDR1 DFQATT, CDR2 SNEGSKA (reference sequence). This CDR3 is CSAHRDRAELQYF. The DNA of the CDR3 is TGCAGTGCACACCGGGACAGGGCCGAGTTGCAGTACTTC.

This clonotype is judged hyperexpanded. This chain's CDR3 is CASSPTSGNTGELFF. The DNA of the CDR3 is TGTGCCAGCAGTCCCACTAGCGGGAACACCGGGGAGCTGTTTTTT. V gene TRBV28 combines with J gene TRBJ2-2; 8 bases are a match to TRBD2. CDR3 size: 15 residues. Germline V gives CDR1 MDHEN, CDR2 SYDVKM. V shed 5 bases, J shed 1 base, and the junction held 3 bases outside the gene matches.

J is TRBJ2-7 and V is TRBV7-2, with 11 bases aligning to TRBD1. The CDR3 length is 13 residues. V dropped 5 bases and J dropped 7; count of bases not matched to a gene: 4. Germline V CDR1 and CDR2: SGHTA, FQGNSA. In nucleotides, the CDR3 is TGTGCCAGCAGCCTGGGGACAGGGGGAGAGCAGTACTTC. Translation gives CASSLGTGGEQYF. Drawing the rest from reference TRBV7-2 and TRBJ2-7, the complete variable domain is GAGVSQSPSNKVTEKGKDVELRCDPISGHTALYWYRQSLGQGLEFLIYFQGNSAPDKSGLPSDRFSAERTGGSVSTLTIQRTQQEDSAVYLCASSLGTGGEQYFGPGTRLTVT.

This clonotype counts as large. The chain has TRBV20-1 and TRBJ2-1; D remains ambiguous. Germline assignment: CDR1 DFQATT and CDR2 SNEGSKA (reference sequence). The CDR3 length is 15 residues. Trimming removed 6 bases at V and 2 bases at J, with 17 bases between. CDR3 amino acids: CSAITAGVTYNEQFF. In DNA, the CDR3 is TGCAGTGCCATCACGGCAGGCGTTACCTACAATGAGCAGTTCTTC.

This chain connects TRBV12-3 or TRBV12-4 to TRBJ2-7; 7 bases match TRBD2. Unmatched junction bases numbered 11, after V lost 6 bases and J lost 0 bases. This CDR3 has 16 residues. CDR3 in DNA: TGTGCCAGCAGGCCAAATCTAGGCGGGAGCTCCTACGAGCAGTACTTC. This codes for CASRPNLGGSSYEQYF.

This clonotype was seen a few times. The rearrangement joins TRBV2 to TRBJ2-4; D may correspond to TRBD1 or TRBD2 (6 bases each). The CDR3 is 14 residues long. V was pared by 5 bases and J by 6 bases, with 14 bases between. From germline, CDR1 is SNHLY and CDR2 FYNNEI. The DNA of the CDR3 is TGTGCCAGCAGTCATCGGACAGCGGGAAACATTCAGTACTTC. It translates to CASSHRTAGNIQYF.